The clone carrying this T cell receptor beta chain was seen a few times. What it binds is unknown. Regarding time point: blood at routine non-recurrence follow-up after resection. Whole RNA obtained from tumor, nontumor lung or frozen PBMC underwent sequencing without sorting. This specimen comes from a study of spatial heterogeneity in lung cancer. Overall study context: Available follow-up PBMC samples, collected a median of roughly 2 years post-resection, were sequenced. Overall study findings and caveats: Ubiquitous expanded tumor TCRs showed up in blood more at resection than follow-up.

The study tagged each TCR cDNA molecule with a unique molecular identifier. TCRdb redid the calling of the 5' RACE reads with MiXCR, one entry per CDR3 protein. The sample shows over 85,000 distinct CDR3 sequences, 15% to 20% of them seen only once. V lost 0 bases, J lost 4 bases, and 5 bases stayed unmatched. The germline gives CDR1 MNHEY, CDR2 SVGAGI. The CDR3 consists of 15 residues. The sequenced sample was PBMCs, obtained at follow-up. The source of this sequence is a male donor with early-stage non-small cell lung cancer. The chain uses TRBV6-5 and TRBJ1-1; 7 bases match TRBD1. The CDR3 nucleotides read TGTGCCAGCAGTTACTCCCAGGGGGATCCCACTGAAGCTTTCTTT. Residues: CASSYSQGDPTEAFF.